What follows describes a single TCR beta chain. The sample is drawn from a study of T cells in Graves' hyperthyroidism and ophthalmopathy. V dropped 3 bases and J dropped 6 bases, with 12 bases sitting between them. The CDR3 runs 13 residues. The germline CDR1 and CDR2 sequences are SGHAT and FQNNGV. Amplification yielded TCR beta CDR3 regions, with RNA transcripts as the source. The HTBI primer set was used in a first-round RT-PCR of the TCR CDR3. Using its own MiXCR run on the multiplex PCR reads, TCRdb lists one record per CDR3 protein. The data hold about 540,000 distinct CDR3 sequences, with around 42% observed a single time.

This clonotype originated in a woman aged 18-35 years with Graves' hyperthyroidism. This chain joins TRBV11-2 and TRBJ2-7; a possible D gene is TRBD2 (6 bases). Sequenced material: peripheral blood or thyroid tissue (not recorded which). The CDR3 DNA sequence: TGTGCCAGCAGCTTTGGCGGGATCGGCGAGCAGTACTTC. Translating it yields CASSFGGIGEQYF.